The T cell receptor (beta chain) under discussion was sequenced for a study of beta chain features in type 1 diabetes (dated by TCRdb to 2016 to 2019). Some background on the complete study: Mean age, gender distribution, total cell number and subset yield were not different between patients and healthy donors. A total of roughly 100 million sorted cells were examined across all samples, and the number of cells per subset was strongly correlated with RNA yield. Regulatory and stem cell-like memory subsets were isolated from only 8 patients and about eight healthy donors, whereas naive and central memory subsets came from all 30 or so donors. The study compared the TCRB repertoires of sorted circulating CD4+ T cell subsets in recently diagnosed type 1 diabetes patients with those in matched healthy donors. General study outcomes and caveats: The naive, central memory and regulatory TCRB repertoires appeared to resemble one another more closely among patients than among healthy donors. A moderate but significant shortening of TCRB CDR3 length was observed in type 1 diabetes patients in all four CD4+ subsets. HLA sub-analyses involved small numbers of individuals, so any influence of HLA type on TCRB rearrangement remained unresolved. Shorter templates might have been favored by PCR, but patient and control samples were amplified and corrected together, so both groups would have been affected equally by any skew. Because cDNA was sequenced instead of genomic DNA, activated cells with high expression could be over-represented, although the groups did not differ in activation or CD3 levels. At VDJ recombination sites, type 1 diabetes patients had fewer insertions and more deleted nucleotides, which implies abnormalities in thymic rearrangement.

The High Capacity cDNA Reverse Transcription Kit was used to reverse transcribe all of the isolated RNA, meaning that expressed TCRB transcripts were what got sequenced. Stem cell-like memory T cell samples underwent survey-depth immunoSEQ sequencing, averaging roughly 1 million total reads per sample. Sorted cells were lysed in RLT buffer, and RNA was extracted using DNase-treated RNeasy Micro or Mini kits according to cell number. Each cell subset was processed separately to prevent cross-contamination, with patient and healthy donor samples processed together. The immunoSEQ multiplex PCR was used to amplify TCRB sequences from cDNA, yielding 87-bp fragments that span the CDR3 region. Amplicons were sequenced on the Illumina HiSeq platform. Turning to the authors' computational methods: Synthetic template baselines were used to correct PCR bias computationally, reads within Hamming distance 2 were collapsed, and singletons that could not be merged were discarded. Reads were aligned to IMGT to assign V, D and J genes, CDR3 length, and insertions or deletions at six rearrangement sites. Within each subset, clonotype counts were normalized to sorted cell number, after which true diversity and Gini coefficients were computed with the tcR R package. Repertoire sharing was quantified using the overlap coefficient calculated on TCRB nucleotide sequences. TCRdb took over this immuneACCESS table, retaining in-frame rearrangements with V and J assigned. Such tables are incomplete; in checked studies, under half of the missing clones stem from an unresolved V gene, and the remainder is unexplained. V and J calls and clone size follow that table, whereas D and trimming were derived from the DNA. This sample comprises 35,000 to 50,000 clones, roughly 50% of them detected only once. The ten largest account for about 0.24% of the sample.

From each donor, a single peripheral blood sample of about 110 mL on average was drawn into heparinised tubes. Using a panel that included CD45RO, CCR7, CD25, CD127, CD95 and CD27, naive, central memory, regulatory and stem cell-like memory CD4+ T cells were sorted on a BD FACSAria II. Purity was above 95% for every sorted population. PBMCs were isolated right away by Lymphoprep density gradient centrifugation and were stained directly, without culture. So that batch effects would be minimized, each experiment stained and sorted samples in pairs, pairing one healthy donor with one patient. As regards this clone: The clone's antigen remains unknown. Nothing much larger sits one base from this clone, and base qualities are not available.

The source is a woman aged 25 to 39 in good health. The sequenced sample was stem cell memory CD4+ T cells from blood. Reading the label with the study, this specimen's cell subset or site is: stem cell-like memory CD4+ T cells.

The nucleotide sequence is TGTGCCAGCAGCTTAGACGGGAGGGTGAATGAGCAGTTCTTC. It is translated as CASSLDGRVNEQFF. This chain is built from TRBV7-6 and TRBJ2-1; 8 central nucleotides agree with TRBD2. The cysteine opens and the phenylalanine closes a CDR3 of 14 amino acids. Only the CDR3 region is kept as DNA, spanning 42 bases read in frame from base 1. Trimming accounts for 1 base at V and 7 bases at J, while the number of junction bases matched to no gene is 3. The germline V gene provides CDR1 SGHVS and CDR2 FNYEAQ.